The next 10 T cell receptor beta chains were all read from a single sample in a study of response to subunit inactivated influenza vaccine. MiXCR, run by TCRdb on the RT-PCR reads, gives a single entry per CDR3 protein. The sample lists a few hundred thousand distinct CDR3 sequences; 12% to 15% were seen once. This specimen was PBMCs from blood, taken approximately 13 days after vaccination. These receptors all come from a man between 45 and 60 years old who received an inactivated influenza vaccine.

This clonotype was seen more than once but under ten times. The chain joins TRBV6-2 or TRBV6-3 to TRBJ2-5; maybe TRBD1 (6 bases). Germline assignment: CDR1 MNHEY and CDR2 SVGEGT. The CDR3 runs to 12 residues. V was clipped by 6 bases and J by 5 bases, with 10 bases between them. The CDR3: CASSQGPETQYF. CDR3 nucleotides: TGTGCCAGCAGCCAGGGGCCGGAGACCCAGTACTTC.

V and J are TRBV5-1 and TRBJ2-5; tentative D call: TRBD2 (6 bases). CDR3 length: 14 amino acids. Germline V CDR1 and CDR2: SGHRS, YFSETQ. V lost 4 bases and J 4 bases, leaving 14 bases between the germline ends. CDR3 DNA sequence: TGCGCCAGCAGCGTCGCGGGGCTGGGAGAGACCCAGTACTTC. It translates to CASSVAGLGETQYF.

In its sample, this clonotype was seen a few times. This rearrangement joins TRBV6-8 to TRBJ2-2; 11 bases agree with TRBD2. Germline trimming cut 6 bases from V and 5 bases from J; bases unmatched to any gene: 20. The CDR3 covers 20 residues. CDR1 and CDR2 from the germline V gene are MNHGY and SAAAGT. CDR3 coding DNA: TGTGCCAGCAGGGATCAGGGACTAGCGGAGGAAGGAGAATTAACCGGGGAGCTGTTTTTT. Protein sequence: CASRDQGLAEEGELTGELFF.

The rearrangement links TRBV14 to TRBJ2-3; no reliable D call. The V and J ends lost 2 bases and 1 base respectively, with 7 bases between them. Germline CDR1 and CDR2: SGHDN and FVKESK. CDR3 length: 14 amino acids. The CDR3 loop reads CASSQQERTDTQYF. CDR3 DNA sequence: TGTGCCAGCAGCCAACAGGAGCGCACAGATACGCAGTATTTT. The variable domain in full, with the rest retrieved from reference TRBV14 and TRBJ2-3, is EAGVTQFPSHSVIEKGQTVTLRCDPISGHDNLYWYRRVMGKEIKFLLHFVKESKQDESGMPNNRFLAERTGGTYSTLKVQPAELEDSGVYFCASSQQERTDTQYFGPGTRLTVL.

There are a few counts of this clonotype. The chain employs TRBV28 and TRBJ2-2; either TRBD1 or TRBD2 may supply D (5 bases each). Germline-derived CDR1 and CDR2 are MDHEN and SYDVKM. The CDR3 has 18 amino acids. Trimming shortened V by 6 bases and J by 3 bases, and 23 bases separated the two germline ends. The CDR3 coding sequence is TGTGCCAGCAGACCCAGTGGGGGTGTAGACCTTGACACCGGGGAGCTGTTTTTT. Amino acids: CASRPSGGVDLDTGELFF.

The rearrangement links TRBV7-9 to TRBJ2-5; 9 nucleotides line up with TRBD2. Trimming took 3 bases from V and 5 from J; bases not matched to a gene: 4. CDR1 is SEHNR, CDR2 FQNEAQ, per germline (reference sequence). CDR3 length: 14 residues. The CDR3 region has the DNA TGTGCCAGCAGCTTGGCTAGCGGGGTGGAGACCCAGTACTTC. Encoded protein: CASSLASGVETQYF.

This rearrangement joins TRBV11-2 to TRBJ1-2, with TRBD1 matching over 7 bases. The V and J ends lost 4 bases and 4 bases, in that order; junction bases with no gene match: 6. Germline V CDR1 and CDR2: SGHAT, FQNNGV. The CDR3 contains 14 residues. Written as DNA, the CDR3 is TGTGCCAGCAGCTGGGGAGGGACAGCCTATGGCTACACCTTC. Translated: CASSWGGTAYGYTF.

V usage is TRBV9 and J usage is TRBJ2-4; 11 nucleotides line up with TRBD2. With 3 bases clipped from V and 6 bases from J, the junction kept 5 bases outside the gene matches. The CDR3 has 15 amino acids. Germline V gene sequence: CDR1 SGDLS, CDR2 YYNGEE. CDR3 nucleotide sequence: TGTGCCAGCAGCGGTAGCGGGAGGGTCGCAAACATTCAGTACTTC. Amino acids: CASSGSGRVANIQYF.

This clonotype was counted only a few times. The chain couples TRBV7-9 to TRBJ2-1; D ambiguous. This CDR3 comprises 14 residues. The germline V gene encodes CDR1 SEHNR and CDR2 FQNEAQ (reference sequence). V was trimmed by 3 bases and J by 5 bases, leaving 11 bases between them. CDR3 bases: TGTGCCAGCAGCTTTACCCACACACACAATGAGCAGTTCTTC. Its translation: CASSFTHTHNEQFF.

This clonotype was detected many times. The J gene is TRBJ2-2, the V gene TRBV4-3; a weak D match, TRBD1 (5 bases). V gave up 0 bases and J gave up 1 base, with 9 bases separating them. The CDR3 contains 16 residues. Germline-derived CDR1 and CDR2 are LGHNA and YSLEER. Here the CDR3 reads CASSQDTGWNTGELFF. The CDR3 DNA is TGCGCCAGCAGCCAAGACACAGGATGGAACACCGGGGAGCTGTTTTTT.